One and the same sample provided the 5 T cell receptor beta chains below, sequenced in a study of CD8 T cells in Susac syndrome. A quantity of about 0.45 to 1 ug RNA underwent reverse transcription using random hexamers. From the immunoSEQ multiplex PCR reads, TCRdb called clonotypes with MiXCR, one entry per CDR3 protein. This table has under 200,000 distinct CDR3 sequences, approximately 94% appearing once. Sequenced input: CD4+ T cells from PBMCs. Receptors originate from a human donor with Susac syndrome.

V and J are TRBV20-1 and TRBJ1-1, with 8 bases lining up with TRBD1. Trimming cost V 4 bases and J 6 bases; bases outside gene matches: 4. CDR1 is DFQATT and CDR2 is SNEGSKA in the germline V gene (reference sequence). This CDR3 spans 12 amino acids. CDR3 loop: CSAIIQGAEAFF. CDR3 nucleotides: TGCAGTGCTATTATACAGGGGGCTGAAGCTTTCTTT.

This clonotype was counted a single time. The chain recombines TRBV20-1 with TRBJ2-7, with a possible D match to TRBD1 (6 bases). The V end was cut by 3 bases, the J end by 4 bases, with 16 bases between. The CDR3 runs to 14 residues. The germline CDR1 and CDR2 sequences are DFQATT and SNEGSKA (reference sequence). CDR3 in DNA: TGCAGTGCTAGTCCAGCGACCCAGGGGTACGAGCAGTACTTC. Its protein product is CSASPATQGYEQYF.

The V gene is TRBV30, the J gene TRBJ1-2, with TRBD1 matching 10 bases. This CDR3 contains 13 residues. The ends lost 8 bases at V and 7 bases at J; junction bases unmatched: 10. From germline, CDR1 is GTSNPN and CDR2 SVGIG (reference sequence). Here the CDR3 reads CAGPGQGQRGYTF. The CDR3 DNA is TGTGCCGGGCCGGGACAGGGGCAGCGTGGCTACACCTTC.

This clonotype was observed a handful of times. The J gene is TRBJ1-3, the V gene TRBV11-2; TRBD1 is a possible D gene (5 bases). This CDR3 is 13 amino acids long. Germline CDR1 is SGHAT and CDR2 is FQNNGV. V lost 0 bases and J 8 bases, leaving 8 bases between the germline ends. CDR3 loop: CASSLERGHTIYF. The CDR3 DNA reads TGTGCCAGCAGCTTAGAAAGGGGCCACACCATATATTTT.

The chain carries TRBV5-6 and TRBJ1-5; D gene ambiguous. This CDR3 comprises 15 residues. Trimming removed 3 bases from V and 2 bases from J, with 12 bases in between. Germline CDR1 reads SGHDT; CDR2 reads YYEEEE. CDR3 nucleotides: TGTGCCAGCAGCTCCTCTCGGGTCGGCAATCAGCCCCAGCATTTT. Its translation: CASSSSRVGNQPQHF.